Presented here are 18 T cell receptor beta chains from one specimen sequenced in a study of cytomegalovirus exposure and HLA in healthy donors (dated by TCRdb to 2015 to 2018). Library construction relied on the immunoSEQ multiplex PCR assay. The multiplex PCR relied on a mix of 60 forward primers for TCR Vbeta segments and 13 reverse primers for TCR Jbeta segments. TCRdb holds this immuneACCESS table with in-frame rearrangements only. Some clones are missing; in checked studies, unresolved V genes explain under half, and the rest has no known cause. Present in this sample are 85,000 to 130,000 clones, 70% to 85% of which were seen just once. The ten largest account for roughly 0.79% of the sample. The sequencing input was PBMCs. Every receptor here comes from a boy younger than 18 in good health and CMV-seronegative.

This clone was seen a single time. This sequence joins TRBV19 and TRBJ1-1, with TRBD1 as a possible D gene (5 bases). V was shortened by 8 bases and J by 4 bases, with 14 bases between the two germline ends. CDR1 and CDR2 from the germline V gene are LNHDA and SQIVND (reference sequence). The CDR3 sequence is 13 residues long. The CDR3 region has the DNA TGTGCCAGTCGGGACCTGGGAGGCACTGAAGCTTTCTTT. This codes for CASRDLGGTEAFF.

This clone has a handful of counts. The chain recombines TRBV7-9 with TRBJ1-1; tentatively, D is TRBD1 (5 bases). CDR1 and CDR2 from the germline V gene are SEHNR and FQNEAQ (reference sequence). Trimming took 4 bases from V and 4 from J, leaving 19 bases between them. The CDR3 is 16 residues long. CDR3 nucleotide sequence: TGTGCCAGCAGCTCCCCCTGGGGCGGGGAAGGCACTGAAGCTTTCTTT. The encoded protein is CASSSPWGGEGTEAFF.

The chain has TRBV11-2 and TRBJ2-7; D gene uncertain. This CDR3 has 13 amino acids. Trimming pared 3 bases from V and 0 bases from J, leaving 6 bases between. The germline gives CDR1 SGHAT, CDR2 FQNNGV. CDR3 in amino acids: CASSFGSSYEQYF. The CDR3 coding sequence is TGTGCCAGCAGCTTTGGCAGCTCCTACGAGCAGTACTTC.

This clone was recorded once. The J gene is TRBJ1-1, the V gene TRBV10-3; TRBD1 agrees at 9 bases. The CDR3 sequence is 16 residues long. Germline values: CDR1 ENHRY, CDR2 SYGVKD. V trimming: 3 bases; J trimming: 0 bases; junction bases outside the gene matches: 5. Written as DNA, the CDR3 is TGTGCCATCAGTGAATCCGGGACAGGGATGAACACTGAAGCTTTCTTT. This encodes CAISESGTGMNTEAFF.

The V and J genes are TRBV7-2 and TRBJ2-1; no firm D call. Germline V gene lookup returns CDR1 SGHTA and CDR2 FQGNSA. CDR3 length: 14 amino acids. Trimming removed 1 base at V and 4 bases at J, with 8 bases between. The CDR3 DNA is TGTGCCAGCAGCTTAGACTATTTTTACAATGAGCAGTTCTTC. Its translation: CASSLDYFYNEQFF.

The table lists this clone with a few counts. The rearrangement links TRBV18 to TRBJ1-1; maybe TRBD1 (5 bases). Germline CDR1 is KGHSH and CDR2 is LQKENI. Trimming pared 0 bases from V and 5 bases from J, leaving 7 bases between. The CDR3 contains 13 residues. The CDR3 loop is CASSPPEGTEAFF. As DNA, the CDR3 is TGTGCCAGCTCACCACCGGAGGGGACTGAAGCTTTCTTT.

The V gene is TRBV4-1, the J gene TRBJ1-2, with 10 bases identical to TRBD1. This CDR3 region has 15 residues. The V and J ends lost 2 bases and 2 bases, in that order; junction bases with no gene match: 2. Germline V lookup: CDR1 MGHRA, CDR2 YSYEKL. CDR3 residues: CASSQPGQGNYGYTF. The CDR3, as DNA: TGCGCCAGCAGCCAACCGGGACAGGGGAACTATGGCTACACCTTC.

The chain joins TRBV19 to TRBJ1-3; D not resolved. The CDR3 runs 14 residues. Germline CDR1 is LNHDA and CDR2 is SQIVND (reference sequence). The germline V and J ends were trimmed by 5 bases and 0 bases, with 8 bases remaining between them. CDR3 sequence (DNA): TGTGCCAGTAGTGTAAAGAGCTCTGGAAACACCATATATTTT. Translated, it gives CASSVKSSGNTIYF.

This CDR3 is CASSSPNDRRTYF. The CDR3 region has the DNA TGTGCCAGCAGTTCCCCAAACGACAGAAGGACGTACTTC. V gene TRBV6-5 combines with J gene TRBJ2-5; the D gene is possibly TRBD1 (5 bases). The CDR3 extends over 13 amino acids. Per the germline V gene, CDR1 is MNHEY and CDR2 is SVGAGI. V lost 4 bases and J lost 13, with 19 bases in between.

V usage is TRBV7-9 and J usage is TRBJ2-1; 7 bases agree with TRBD2. The V segment lost 0 bases and the J segment 5 bases; nucleotides outside the gene matches: 7. CDR1 and CDR2 from the germline V gene are SEHNR and FQNEAQ (reference sequence). This CDR3 contains 16 residues. The CDR3 protein is CASSLARGGFDNEQFF. CDR3 nucleotide sequence: TGTGCCAGCAGCTTAGCGCGGGGAGGGTTCGACAATGAGCAGTTCTTC.

The rearrangement joins TRBV7-9 to TRBJ2-7, with TRBD1 identical over 10 bases. The V and J ends lost 2 bases and 5 bases, in that order; junction bases with no gene match: 6. The germline CDR1 and CDR2 sequences are SEHNR and FQNEAQ (reference sequence). The CDR3 length is 15 residues. DNA for the CDR3: TGTGCCAGCAGCTTACTTCTCGGGACAGGGGACGAGCAGTACTTC. This codes for CASSLLLGTGDEQYF.

This chain joins TRBV5-4 and TRBJ2-2; TRBD1 aligns across 9 bases. Germline V gene sequence: CDR1 SGHNT, CDR2 YYREEE (reference sequence). The CDR3 covers 14 residues. J lost 7 bases, V lost 2 bases, and 3 bases had no gene match. The CDR3 loop reads CASSLQGAGGELFF. In DNA form, the CDR3 reads TGTGCCAGCAGCTTACAGGGGGCTGGCGGGGAGCTGTTTTTT.

This clone rates as medium-sized (0.01 to 0.1%). This chain links TRBV5-4 with TRBJ1-1, with 7 bases aligning to TRBD1. This CDR3 is built from 16 residues. Germline V lookup: CDR1 SGHNT, CDR2 YYREEE (reference sequence). The V gene end was trimmed by 0 bases and the J gene end by 2 bases; junction bases not matched to a gene: 7. The CDR3 nucleotides are TGTGCCAGCAGCTTGGTTTGTCAGGGGGGAAACACTGAAGCTTTCTTT. This sequence encodes CASSLVCQGGNTEAFF. Full variable domain (remainder filled in from reference TRBV5-4 and TRBJ1-1): ETGVTQSPTHLIKTRGQQVTLRCSSQSGHNTVSWYQQALGQGPQFIFQYYREEENGRGNFPPRFSGLQFPNYSSELNVNALELDDSALYLCASSLVCQGGNTEAFFGQGTRLTVV.

Concerning this clone itself: A read error may explain this, as a much larger clone is one base away. The chain uses TRBV7-8 and TRBJ1-1; TRBD1 is a possible D gene (6 bases). Germline assignment: CDR1 SGHVS and CDR2 FQNEAQ. V lost 4 bases to trimming and J lost 1 base, with 7 bases between them. The CDR3 contains 13 residues. CDR3 in amino acids: CASSWGQNTEAFF. The CDR3 nucleotides read TGTGCCAGCAGCTGGGGACAGAACACTGAAGCTTTCTTT.

The chain has TRBV27 and TRBJ2-2; D is uncertain. With 2 bases removed from V and 6 bases from J, the gap between germline ends came to 7 bases. Per germline, CDR1 MNHEY and CDR2 SMNVEV (reference sequence). This CDR3 spans 13 amino acids. The CDR3 sequence: CASSLSRPGELFF. The CDR3 DNA follows: TGTGCCAGCAGTTTAAGCCGCCCCGGGGAGCTGTTTTTT.

CDR3 sequence (DNA): TGTGCCAGCAGCCCCCCAAGCAGGGACAGGGTGTTTGAAAAACTGTTTTTT. Translation: CASSPPSRDRVFEKLFF. The chain is built from TRBV7-9 and TRBJ1-4; 9 bases align to TRBD1. The J segment lost 7 bases and the V segment lost 5 bases, leaving 14 bases of the junction unmatched. CDR3 length: 17 amino acids. Germline CDR1 is SEHNR and CDR2 is FQNEAQ (reference sequence). Full variable domain (remainder filled in from reference TRBV7-9 and TRBJ1-4): DTGVSQNPRHKITKRGQNVTFRCDPISEHNRLYWYRQTLGQGPEFLTYFQNEAQLEKSRLLSDRFSAERPKGSFSTLEIQRTEQGDSAMYLCASSPPSRDRVFEKLFFGSGTQLSVL.

This chain uses TRBV9 with TRBJ1-2; 9 bases are shared with TRBD1. This CDR3 region has 14 residues. The V gene's germline CDR1 is SGDLS and CDR2 YYNGEE. V shed 3 bases, J shed 4 bases, and the junction held 4 bases outside the gene matches. The CDR3 loop reads CASSARDRAYGYTF. The CDR3 coding sequence is TGTGCCAGCAGCGCCCGGGACAGGGCCTATGGCTACACCTTC.

V usage is TRBV4-3 and J usage is TRBJ2-7; 7 bases are a match to TRBD1. Germline V gene sequence: CDR1 LGHNA, CDR2 YSLEER. The CDR3 extends over 13 amino acids. V lost 6 bases to trimming and J lost 6 bases; unmatched junction nucleotides: 8. In nucleotides, the CDR3 is TGCGCCAGCAGTTATAACAGGGGCCTCGAGCAGTACTTC. It encodes CASSYNRGLEQYF.